Listed here is a single T cell receptor (beta chain). The data were obtained in a study of OX40 agonist ivuxolimab in advanced cancers. The J segment lost 2 bases and the V segment lost 4 bases, leaving 4 bases of the junction unmatched. The CDR3 is 15 residues long. The germline gives CDR1 SGHDN, CDR2 FVKESK. Repertoires were generated with immunoSEQ multiplex PCR, while TCRdb's copy carries only in-frame clones and drops some. The sample comprises some 70,000 clones, over 70% of which are singletons, and 1.2% rests with the top ten. The sequence derives from an adult with an advanced solid tumor such as melanoma, head and neck, liver or kidney cancer. The specimen was CD4+ or CD8+ T cells sorted from blood, collected in a trial of the OX40 agonist ivuxolimab. The V and J genes are TRBV14 and TRBJ2-2, with 7 bases aligning to TRBD1. The CDR3 nucleotides read TGTGCCAGCAGCCGGACAGGCGCCAACACCGGGGAGCTGTTTTTT. The encoded protein is CASSRTGANTGELFF.